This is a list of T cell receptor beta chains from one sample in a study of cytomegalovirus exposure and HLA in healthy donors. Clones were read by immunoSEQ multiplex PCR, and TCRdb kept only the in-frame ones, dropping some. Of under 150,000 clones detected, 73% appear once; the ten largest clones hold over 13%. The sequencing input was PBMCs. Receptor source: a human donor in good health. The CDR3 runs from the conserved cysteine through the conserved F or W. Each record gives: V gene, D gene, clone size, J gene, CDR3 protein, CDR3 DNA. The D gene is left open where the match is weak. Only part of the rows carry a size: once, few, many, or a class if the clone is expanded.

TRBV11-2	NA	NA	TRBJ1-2	CASSLATGDGYTF	TGTGCCAGCAGCTTGGCGACAGGCGATGGCTACACCTTC
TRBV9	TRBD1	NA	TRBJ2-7	CASSLTGTGDEQYF	TGTGCCAGCAGCTTAACCGGGACAGGGGACGAGCAGTACTTC
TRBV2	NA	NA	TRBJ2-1	CASSLARYNEQFF	TGTGCCAGCTCGCTAGCTCGGTACAATGAGCAGTTCTTC
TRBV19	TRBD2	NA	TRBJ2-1	CASRNRLAAEGGNEQFF	TGTGCCAGTAGGAACCGGCTAGCGGCGGAGGGCGGGAATGAGCAGTTCTTC
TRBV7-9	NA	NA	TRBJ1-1	CASSLGGGSTEAFF	TGTGCCAGCAGCTTGGGGGGGGGTAGCACTGAAGCTTTCTTT
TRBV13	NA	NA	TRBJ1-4	CASSSGGLNEKLFF	TGTGCCAGCAGCTCGGGGGGGCTTAATGAAAAACTGTTTTTT
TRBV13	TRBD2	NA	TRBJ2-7	CASSFSIQLATHEQYF	TGTGCCAGCAGCTTTTCGATTCAACTAGCGACCCACGAGCAGTACTTC
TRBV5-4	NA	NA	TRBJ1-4	CASSLPGVGEKLFF	TGTGCCAGCAGCTTGCCAGGGGTTGGTGAAAAACTGTTTTTT
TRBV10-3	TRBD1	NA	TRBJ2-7	CAIRGQGTYEQYF	TGTGCCATCAGGGGACAGGGGACCTACGAGCAGTACTTC
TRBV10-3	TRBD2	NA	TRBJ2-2	CAIASGTGELFF	TGTGCCATTGCTAGCGGCACCGGGGAGCTGTTTTTT
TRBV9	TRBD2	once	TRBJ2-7	CASSDSGSNNEQYF	TGTGCCAGCAGCGATAGCGGGAGTAACAACGAGCAGTACTTC
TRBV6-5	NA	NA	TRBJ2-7	CASSYFGGSYEQYF	TGTGCCAGCAGTTACTTTGGGGGCAGCTACGAGCAGTACTTC
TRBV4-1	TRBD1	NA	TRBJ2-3	CASSLRQGGTDTQYF	TGCGCCAGCAGCCTCCGACAGGGCGGGACAGATACGCAGTATTTT
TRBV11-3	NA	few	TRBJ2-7	CASSSDTYEQYF	TGTGCCAGCAGCTCCGACACCTACGAGCAGTACTTC
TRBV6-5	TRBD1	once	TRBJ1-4	CASRTGAEEKLFF	TGTGCCAGCAGAACAGGGGCTGAGGAAAAACTGTTTTTT
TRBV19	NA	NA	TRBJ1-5	CASSPGAGVWSNQPQHF	TGTGCCAGTAGCCCCGGGGCGGGGGTCTGGAGCAATCAGCCCCAGCATTTT
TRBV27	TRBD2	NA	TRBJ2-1	CASSLKWGGDGSEQFF	TGTGCCAGCAGTCTTAAATGGGGGGGAGATGGAAGTGAGCAGTTCTTC
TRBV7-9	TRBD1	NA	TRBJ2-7	CASSSRDRGAYEQYF	TGTGCCAGCAGCTCCCGGGACAGGGGAGCCTACGAGCAGTACTTC
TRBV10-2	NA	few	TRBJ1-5	CASSEYSYNQPQHF	TGCGCCAGCAGTGAGTACAGTTACAATCAGCCCCAGCATTTT
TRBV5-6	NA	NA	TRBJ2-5	CASHWGPSAQYF	TGTGCCAGCCACTGGGGGCCGTCGGCCCAGTACTTC
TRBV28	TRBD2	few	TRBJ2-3	CASSLPSGLTDTQYF	TGTGCCAGCAGTTTACCTAGCGGTCTCACAGATACGCAGTATTTT
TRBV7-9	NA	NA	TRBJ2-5	CASSLASGVMYF	TGTGCCAGCAGCTTAGCATCGGGGGTGATGTACTTC
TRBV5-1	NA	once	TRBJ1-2	CASSSGGGYTF	TGCGCCAGCAGCTCCGGGGGTGGCTACACCTTC
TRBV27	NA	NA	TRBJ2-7	CASRQGYEQYF	TGTGCCAGCAGACAGGGCTACGAGCAGTACTTC
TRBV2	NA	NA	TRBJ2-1	CASSVSAGLARGDNEQFF	TGTGCCAGCAGCGTATCCGCAGGGCTAGCGAGGGGCGACAATGAGCAGTTCTTC
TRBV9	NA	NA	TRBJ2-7	CASSAAGARNEQYF	TGTGCCAGCAGCGCTGCAGGGGCAAGGAACGAGCAGTACTTC
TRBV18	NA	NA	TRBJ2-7	CASSNTTSTAYEQYF	TGTGCCAGCTCAAACACTACCTCGACCGCCTACGAGCAGTACTTC
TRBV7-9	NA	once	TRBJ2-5	CASSAVRGTQYF	TGTGCCAGCAGTGCGGTTCGCGGGACCCAGTACTTC
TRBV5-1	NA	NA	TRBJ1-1	CASSLVQYTEAFF	TGCGCCAGCAGCTTGGTCCAGTACACTGAAGCTTTCTTT
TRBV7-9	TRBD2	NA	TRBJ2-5	CASSLTRTSAAGTQYF	TGTGCCAGCAGCTTAACACGGACTAGCGCCGCAGGGACCCAGTACTTC
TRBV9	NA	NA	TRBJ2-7	CASSPSDRNYEQYF	TGTGCCAGCAGCCCGTCGGACAGAAACTACGAGCAGTACTTC
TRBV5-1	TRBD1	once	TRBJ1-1	CASRGTGVTEAFF	TGCGCCAGCAGGGGGACAGGGGTGACTGAAGCTTTCTTT
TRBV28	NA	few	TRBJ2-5	CASSLYFTEQETQYF	TGTGCCAGCAGTTTGTATTTTACAGAGCAAGAGACCCAGTACTTC
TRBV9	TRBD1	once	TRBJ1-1	CASSAYSRDRGTEAFF	TGTGCCAGCAGCGCCTATTCCCGGGACAGGGGGACTGAAGCTTTCTTT
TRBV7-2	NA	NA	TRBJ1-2	CASSSTGTEGYTF	TGTGCCAGCAGCTCGACAGGAACTGAAGGCTACACCTTC
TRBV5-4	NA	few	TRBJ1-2	CASSIGGMGYGYTF	TGTGCCAGCAGCATAGGGGGTATGGGCTATGGCTACACCTTC
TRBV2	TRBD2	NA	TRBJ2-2	CASSVGLAGANTGELFF	TGTGCCAGCAGTGTGGGGCTAGCGGGGGCCAACACCGGGGAGCTGTTTTTT
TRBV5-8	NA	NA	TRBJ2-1	CASSFGTGLYNEQFF	TGTGCCAGCAGCTTCGGGACTGGACTTTACAATGAGCAGTTCTTC
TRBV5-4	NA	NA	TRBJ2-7	CASSFGARDDYEQYF	TGTGCCAGCAGCTTTGGGGCCAGGGATGATTACGAGCAGTACTTC
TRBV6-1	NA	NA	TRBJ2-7	CASSDYDGSYPYEQYF	TGTGCCAGCAGTGATTATGACGGGAGTTACCCCTACGAGCAGTACTTC
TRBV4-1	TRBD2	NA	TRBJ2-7	CASSQEGAGGTPREQYF	TGCGCCAGCAGCCAAGAAGGCGCGGGAGGGACCCCCCGCGAGCAGTACTTC
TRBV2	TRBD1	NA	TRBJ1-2	CARVQGGYGYTF	TGTGCCAGAGTTCAAGGGGGCTACGGCTACACCTTC
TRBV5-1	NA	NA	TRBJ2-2	CASYPPPAEAFAGELFF	TGCGCCAGCTATCCCCCCCCCGCGGAGGCCTTCGCCGGGGAGCTGTTTTTT
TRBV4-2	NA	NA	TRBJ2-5	CASSQGPNQETQYF	TGTGCCAGCAGCCAAGGCCCTAACCAAGAGACCCAGTACTTC
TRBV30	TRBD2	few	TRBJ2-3	CAWSSGSLATDTQYF	TGTGCCTGGAGTAGCGGGAGTTTGGCCACAGATACGCAGTATTTT
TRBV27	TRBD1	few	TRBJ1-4	CASSPRDRGEKLFF	TGTGCCAGCAGTCCCCGGGACAGGGGTGAAAAACTGTTTTTT
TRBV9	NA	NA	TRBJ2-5	CASSVDVGEETQYF	TGTGCCAGCAGCGTAGACGTCGGGGAAGAGACCCAGTACTTC
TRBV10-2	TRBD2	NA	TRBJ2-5	CASSQSLGGRGRETQYF	TGCGCCAGCAGTCAGTCACTAGGCGGGAGGGGGCGGGAGACCCAGTACTTC
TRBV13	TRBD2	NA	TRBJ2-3	CASSHGTSGSYADTQYF	TGTGCCAGCAGCCACGGGACTAGCGGGAGTTATGCAGATACGCAGTATTTT
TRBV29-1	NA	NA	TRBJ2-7	CSVEYRDYEQYF	TGCAGCGTTGAATACAGGGATTACGAGCAGTACTTC
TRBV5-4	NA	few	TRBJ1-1	CASSKDTDTEAFF	TGTGCCAGCAGCAAGGACACAGACACTGAAGCTTTCTTT
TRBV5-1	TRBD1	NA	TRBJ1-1	CASSAPTGMNTEAFF	TGCGCCAGCAGCGCCCCGACAGGGATGAACACTGAAGCTTTCTTT
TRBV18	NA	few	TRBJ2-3	CASSPFLTDTQYF	TGTGCCAGCTCACCCTTTTTGACAGATACGCAGTATTTT
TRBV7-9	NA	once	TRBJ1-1	CASSSAGTEAFF	TGTGCCAGCAGCTCCGCGGGCACTGAAGCTTTCTTT
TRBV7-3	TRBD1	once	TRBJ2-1	CASSAQGAGNEQFF	TGTGCCAGCAGCGCACAGGGGGCGGGCAATGAGCAGTTCTTC
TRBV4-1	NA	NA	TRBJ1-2	CASSRLPGWTYTF	TGCGCCAGCAGCCGCCTCCCGGGGTGGACCTACACCTTC